Described below is a single T cell receptor (beta chain) sequence and its context. Its antigen is unidentified. This CDR3 has 12 amino acids. Deletions cut 1 base from V and 10 bases from J, with 8 bases between. The V gene's germline CDR1 is SGHTA and CDR2 FQGNSA. This sample was included in a study of T cell repertoires in cytomegalovirus infection. Study-wide findings and caveats: Across the ex vivo response, the dominant clonotypes were HLA-C-restricted CMV-specific TCR beta clonotypes.

TCRdb reprocessed the reads via MiXCR and lists one record per CDR3 protein. Of approximately 340,000 distinct CDR3 sequences in the sample, about 27% were seen once. Sequencing was performed on cultured PBMCs, taken from culture after CMV antigen stimulation. J is TRBJ2-1 and V is TRBV7-2; D remains ambiguous. The clonotype comes from a human donor in good health (CMV status not recorded). Some clones in this sample may be carry-over from other donors' samples. The CDR3 nucleotides are TGTGCCAGCAGCTTAGAGTCCCTAGAGCAGTTCTTC. This translates into CASSLESLEQFF. Full variable domain (outside the CDR3, taken from reference TRBV7-2 and TRBJ2-1): GAGVSQSPSNKVTEKGKDVELRCDPISGHTALYWYRQSLGQGLEFLIYFQGNSAPDKSGLPSDRFSAERTGGSVSTLTIQRTQQEDSAVYLCASSLESLEQFFGPGTRLTVL.